The 10 T cell receptor beta chains given below trace back to one sample, sequenced in a study of T cells after yellow fever vaccination. TCRdb re-called the 5' RACE reads with MiXCR, one entry per CDR3 protein. The data show under 150,000 distinct CDR3 sequences, 7.7% seen once. Specimen: CD4+ T cells sorted from PBMCs, collected 5 days after the yellow fever booster vaccination. Every receptor here comes from a man under 40 who received the YFV17D yellow fever vaccine.

There are many counts of this clonotype. This sequence joins TRBV5-1 and TRBJ2-5; 7 bases map to TRBD1. The germline V gene encodes CDR1 SGHRS and CDR2 YFSETQ. V was clipped by 4 bases and J by 9 bases; unmatched bases: 9. The CDR3 has 13 amino acids. CDR3 amino acids: CASSIRTGEPQYF. In nucleotides, the CDR3 is TGCGCCAGCAGCATCCGAACAGGGGAACCCCAGTACTTC. Variable domain in full (rest from reference TRBV5-1 and TRBJ2-5): KAGVTQTPRYLIKTRGQQVTLSCSPISGHRSVSWYQQTPGQGLQFLFEYFSETQRNKGNFPGRFSGRQFSNSRSEMNVSTLELGDSALYLCASSIRTGEPQYFGPGTRLLVL.

A note on this clonotype: Just one base apart from a much larger clone, this may be a read error. The chain joins TRBV4-2 to TRBJ2-2, with unresolved D. The CDR3 has 14 amino acids. In germline, CDR1 is LGHNA, CDR2 YNFKEQ. V was clipped by 4 bases and J by 4 bases, with 10 bases between them. The CDR3 reads CASSLDRPTGELFF. CDR3 bases: TGTGCCAGCAGCCTAGATCGACCCACCGGGGAGCTGTTTTTT.

Ten or more counts support this clonotype. The V call is TRBV19, the J call TRBJ2-7; D unclear. CDR1 LNHDA and CDR2 SQIVND come from the germline V gene (reference sequence). The V end lost 5 bases, the J end lost 7 bases, and 15 bases lay between the germline ends. The CDR3 spans 13 residues. CDR3 sequence reads: CASSAGIDTEQYF. In DNA, the CDR3 is TGTGCCAGTAGTGCCGGCATAGATACGGAGCAGTACTTC.

The sample holds many counts of this clonotype. The CDR3 DNA sequence: TGCAGTGCTAAGGGGACTAGCGGGAGGGAGACCCAGTACTTC. Amino acids: CSAKGTSGRETQYF. This chain uses TRBV20-1 with TRBJ2-5; the match to TRBD2 covers 15 bases. The V segment lost 4 bases and the J segment 5 bases; nucleotides outside the gene matches: 2. Germline CDR1 is DFQATT and CDR2 is SNEGSKA (reference sequence). The CDR3 spans 14 residues.

This clonotype was detected many times. The chain has TRBV7-2 and TRBJ2-5, with TRBD2 matching over 11 bases. This CDR3 is built from 18 residues. Trimming at V came to 0 bases and at J to 1 base, leaving 7 bases not matched to a gene. Germline V gene sequence: CDR1 SGHTA, CDR2 FQGNSA. CDR3 bases: TGTGCCAGCAGCTTAGCGCGTCTAGCGGGAGGTCTCCAAGAGACCCAGTACTTC. This gives the protein CASSLARLAGGLQETQYF.

About this clonotype: A clone one base away is much larger, so this may be a read error. The V call is TRBV21-1, the J call TRBJ2-3; TRBD2 is taken as the D call from the table, unchecked against the DNA. TRBV21-1 is marked as a pseudogene. The CDR3 contains 18 residues. The CDR3 is CASSYPNRLAGVTDTQYF. The CDR3 bases are TGTGCCAGCAGCTACCCTAACCGACTAGCGGGAGTCACAGATACGCAGTATTTT.

This clonotype was picked up many times. The chain links TRBV20-1 to TRBJ2-5, with unresolved D. Trimming pared 0 bases from V and 1 base from J, leaving 15 bases between. Germline-derived CDR1 and CDR2 are DFQATT and SNEGSKA (reference sequence). The CDR3 totals 16 residues. CDR3 residues: CSARDLSKGIQETQYF. DNA for the CDR3: TGCAGTGCTAGAGATCTCTCGAAGGGAATCCAAGAGACCCAGTACTTC.

This clonotype was counted ten times or more. V gene TRBV5-1 combines with J gene TRBJ2-5; 9 nucleotides line up with TRBD2. Germline loops: CDR1 SGHRS, CDR2 YFSETQ. J was trimmed by 5 bases and V by 0 bases; bases with no gene match: 8. The CDR3 is 16 residues long. The CDR3 protein is CASSLVGAGGPETQYF. The CDR3 region has the DNA TGCGCCAGCAGCTTGGTCGGCGCGGGAGGGCCGGAGACCCAGTACTTC.

This clonotype was detected many times. The rearrangement links TRBV12-3 or TRBV12-4 to TRBJ2-3; TRBD2 aligns across 11 bases. V lost 6 bases to trimming and J lost 3 bases; unmatched junction nucleotides: 5. This CDR3 is built from 15 residues. The CDR3 sequence is CASSPLAGGTDTQYF. The CDR3 nucleotides read TGTGCCAGCAGCCCCCTAGCGGGAGGAACAGATACGCAGTATTTT.

Worth noting for this clonotype: Being one base from a much bigger clone, this may be a read error. The genes are TRBV5-1 and TRBJ2-7; 8 bases align to TRBD2. The CDR3 has 16 residues. V shed 0 bases, J shed 1 base, and the junction held 6 bases outside the gene matches. Germline V gives CDR1 SGHRS, CDR2 YFSETQ. The CDR3 DNA is TGCGCCAGCAGCTTGGAGGTAGCGGGACATTCCTACGAGCAGTACTTC. Amino acid sequence: CASSLEVAGHSYEQYF.